A selection of T cell receptor beta chains follows, all from one sample in a study of blood T cell repertoires in COVID-19. Measured with immunoSEQ multiplex PCR; TCRdb has only the in-frame clones, and not every one. The data show 220,000 or so clones, less than 85% seen once. The sequencing input was peripheral blood. These receptors came from a woman aged 80 or older with acute or convalescent COVID-19. Both conserved end residues are part of each CDR3. D genes are given only for firm matches. Part of the rows lack a size; the others show once, few, many or a class for expanded clones.

D gene: TRBD1
V gene: TRBV10-3
clone size: .
CDR3 length: 13
J gene: TRBJ2-7
CDR3 DNA: TGTGCCATCAGTGAGTTGGGACAGCCAGAGCAGTACTTC
CDR3 protein: CAISELGQPEQYF

D gene: TRBD2
V gene: TRBV18
clone size: .
CDR3 length: 18
J gene: TRBJ2-3
CDR3 DNA: TGTGCCAGCTCACCATTTATCGGGGGGGCCTCTAGCACAGATACGCAGTATTTT
CDR3 protein: CASSPFIGGASSTDTQYF

D gene: .
V gene: TRBV21-1
clone size: .
CDR3 length: 15
J gene: TRBJ1-2
CDR3 DNA: TGTGCCAGCAGCAAAATAGCGGGGCTCAACTATGGCTACACCTTC
CDR3 protein: CASSKIAGLNYGYTF

D gene: TRBD1
V gene: TRBV27
clone size: few
CDR3 length: 15
J gene: TRBJ1-2
CDR3 DNA: TGTGCCAGCAGTTTATCGGGACAGGGGGCGGGAGGCTACACCTTC
CDR3 protein: CASSLSGQGAGGYTF

D gene: TRBD1
V gene: TRBV30
clone size: few
CDR3 length: 16
J gene: TRBJ1-1
CDR3 DNA: TGTGCCTGGAGTAAGCTGGGGGACAGACTGAACACTGAAGCTTTCTTT
CDR3 protein: CAWSKLGDRLNTEAFF

D gene: TRBD1
V gene: TRBV19
clone size: few
CDR3 length: 15
J gene: TRBJ2-2
CDR3 DNA: TGTGCCAGTAGGAAGGGGGCATCGAACACCGGGGAGCTGTTTTTT
CDR3 protein: CASRKGASNTGELFF

D gene: TRBD1
V gene: TRBV6-2/TRBV6-3
clone size: .
CDR3 length: 17
J gene: TRBJ1-2
CDR3 DNA: TGTGCCAGCAGTTACCGCGGGGACAGGGGGCATCACTATGGCTACACCTTC
CDR3 protein: CASSYRGDRGHHYGYTF

D gene: TRBD1
V gene: TRBV3-1/TRBV3-2
clone size: .
CDR3 length: 16
J gene: TRBJ2-6
CDR3 DNA: TGTGCCAGCAGCCGGGACAGGGGGCTTCGGGCCAACGTCCTGACTTTC
CDR3 protein: CASSRDRGLRANVLTF

D gene: TRBD1
V gene: TRBV4-2
clone size: .
CDR3 length: 16
J gene: TRBJ2-7
CDR3 DNA: TGTGCCAGCAGCCAGGTCCCCGGACAGGCTTCGTACGAGCAGTACTTC
CDR3 protein: CASSQVPGQASYEQYF

D gene: .
V gene: TRBV9
clone size: once
CDR3 length: 15
J gene: TRBJ2-5
CDR3 DNA: TGTGCCAGCAGCGTAGCCGGGGGAAGAAAAGAGACCCAGTACTTC
CDR3 protein: CASSVAGGRKETQYF

D gene: .
V gene: TRBV2
clone size: .
CDR3 length: 14
J gene: TRBJ2-3
CDR3 DNA: TGTGCCAGCAGTCGGGACACTAGCACAGATACGCAGTATTTT
CDR3 protein: CASSRDTSTDTQYF

D gene: .
V gene: TRBV9
clone size: .
CDR3 length: 13
J gene: TRBJ2-3
CDR3 DNA: TGTGCCAGCAGCCACTACGTGACAGATACGCAGTATTTT
CDR3 protein: CASSHYVTDTQYF

D gene: TRBD1
V gene: TRBV19
clone size: .
CDR3 length: 15
J gene: TRBJ1-2
CDR3 DNA: TGTGCCAGTAGTCCTGGACAGGTTGGGATCTATGGCTACACCTTC
CDR3 protein: CASSPGQVGIYGYTF

D gene: TRBD2
V gene: TRBV7-3
clone size: .
CDR3 length: 14
J gene: TRBJ2-2
CDR3 DNA: TGTGCCAGCAGCTTGACTAGCGGCACCGGGGAGCTGTTTTTT
CDR3 protein: CASSLTSGTGELFF

D gene: .
V gene: TRBV3-1/TRBV3-2
clone size: .
CDR3 length: 15
J gene: TRBJ1-2
CDR3 DNA: TGTGCCAGCAGCCAAGACGTGAGGAGGAGCTATGGCTACACCTTC
CDR3 protein: CASSQDVRRSYGYTF

D gene: .
V gene: TRBV2
clone size: .
CDR3 length: 13
J gene: TRBJ2-1
CDR3 DNA: TGTGCCAGCAGTGTTGAGGATGAGGATGAGCAGTTCTTC
CDR3 protein: CASSVEDEDEQFF

D gene: TRBD1
V gene: TRBV5-4
clone size: .
CDR3 length: 15
J gene: TRBJ2-1
CDR3 DNA: TGTGCCAGCAGCCCAGGGGGACAGGGTAGGCCGGAGCAGTTCTTC
CDR3 protein: CASSPGGQGRPEQFF

D gene: .
V gene: TRBV30
clone size: .
CDR3 length: 13
J gene: TRBJ1-4
CDR3 DNA: TGTGCCTGGAATCAGGGCCGAAATGAAAAACTGTTTTTT
CDR3 protein: CAWNQGRNEKLFF

D gene: .
V gene: TRBV10-3
clone size: .
CDR3 length: 15
J gene: TRBJ1-5
CDR3 DNA: TGTGCCATCAGTACAGAAGGATACTTTAATCAGCCCCAGCATTTT
CDR3 protein: CAISTEGYFNQPQHF

D gene: .
V gene: TRBV20-1
clone size: .
CDR3 length: 17
J gene: TRBJ1-4
CDR3 DNA: TGCAGTGCTAGTGGCAGGGGAAGTTGGGCGAGAAGCGAAAAACTGTTTTTT
CDR3 protein: CSASGRGSWARSEKLFF

D gene: .
V gene: TRBV25-1
clone size: .
CDR3 length: 15
J gene: TRBJ1-1
CDR3 DNA: TGTGCCAGCAGTGAATTCGGGGGAAGGACGACTAAAGCTTTCTTT
CDR3 protein: CASSEFGGRTTKAFF

D gene: TRBD2
V gene: TRBV7-2
clone size: few
CDR3 length: 14
J gene: TRBJ2-4
CDR3 DNA: TGTGCCAGCAGCACGCGGGGGGGCTTTAACATTCAGTACTTC
CDR3 protein: CASSTRGGFNIQYF

D gene: .
V gene: TRBV9
clone size: few
CDR3 length: 13
J gene: TRBJ2-2
CDR3 DNA: TGTGCCACCTCGGCTAGTTGGTTCGGGGAGCTGTTTTTT
CDR3 protein: CATSASWFGELFF

D gene: .
V gene: TRBV18
clone size: .
CDR3 length: 15
J gene: TRBJ1-5
CDR3 DNA: TGTGCCAGCTCCCGACTAGGAGGTAGCAATCAGCCCCAGCATTTT
CDR3 protein: CASSRLGGSNQPQHF

D gene: .
V gene: TRBV19
clone size: .
CDR3 length: 13
J gene: TRBJ1-2
CDR3 DNA: TGTGCCGGTAGTACCCCGACAGGTGGAGGCTACACCTTC
CDR3 protein: CAGSTPTGGGYTF

D gene: .
V gene: TRBV14
clone size: .
CDR3 length: 13
J gene: TRBJ2-7
CDR3 DNA: TGTGCCAGCAGCCCCAGGAGGAGCTCCGAGCAGTACTTC
CDR3 protein: CASSPRRSSEQYF

D gene: TRBD1
V gene: TRBV7-2
clone size: .
CDR3 length: 14
J gene: TRBJ1-1
CDR3 DNA: TGTGCCAGCAGCTTCTTCGACAGGGATACTGAAGCTTTCTTT
CDR3 protein: CASSFFDRDTEAFF

D gene: .
V gene: TRBV19
clone size: .
CDR3 length: 14
J gene: TRBJ1-1
CDR3 DNA: TGTGCCAGTAGTATAGGGACAGAGAACACTGAAGCTTTCTTT
CDR3 protein: CASSIGTENTEAFF

D gene: TRBD2
V gene: TRBV7-8
clone size: .
CDR3 length: 15
J gene: TRBJ2-1
CDR3 DNA: TGTGCCAGCAGCTTAGGGGCTAGCGGGGTGAATGAGCAGTTCTTC
CDR3 protein: CASSLGASGVNEQFF

D gene: TRBD1
V gene: TRBV5-1
clone size: .
CDR3 length: 17
J gene: TRBJ1-1
CDR3 DNA: TGCGCCAGCAGCTTGAACCTTGGACAGGGGGCGAGAACTGAAGCTTTCTTT
CDR3 protein: CASSLNLGQGARTEAFF

D gene: TRBD1
V gene: TRBV5-6
clone size: .
CDR3 length: 13
J gene: TRBJ1-2
CDR3 DNA: TGTGCCAGCAGCTTCGGACAGGGGAACGGCTACACCTTC
CDR3 protein: CASSFGQGNGYTF

D gene: TRBD2
V gene: TRBV5-4
clone size: .
CDR3 length: 18
J gene: TRBJ2-1
CDR3 DNA: TGTGCCAGCAGCTCGGGACTAGCGGGGTCCAGCTCCTACAATGAGCAGTTCTTC
CDR3 protein: CASSSGLAGSSSYNEQFF

D gene: .
V gene: TRBV12-3/TRBV12-4
clone size: .
CDR3 length: 13
J gene: TRBJ1-1
CDR3 DNA: TGTGCCAGCAGTCTACAGGGCTCCACTGAAGCTTTCTTT
CDR3 protein: CASSLQGSTEAFF

D gene: .
V gene: TRBV21-1
clone size: .
CDR3 length: 15
J gene: TRBJ1-2
CDR3 DNA: TGTGCCAGCAGCAAGGGGGACAGAACTAACTATGGCTACACCTTC
CDR3 protein: CASSKGDRTNYGYTF

D gene: .
V gene: TRBV5-4
clone size: .
CDR3 length: 14
J gene: TRBJ2-1
CDR3 DNA: TGTGCCAGCAGCTTGGTGGACTCCCCCAATGAGCAGTTCTTC
CDR3 protein: CASSLVDSPNEQFF

D gene: TRBD2
V gene: TRBV6-5
clone size: .
CDR3 length: 14
J gene: TRBJ2-1
CDR3 DNA: TGTGCCAGCAGTTCCACGGGGGGGCCCTATGAGCAGTTCTTC
CDR3 protein: CASSSTGGPYEQFF

D gene: .
V gene: TRBV18
clone size: once
CDR3 length: 14
J gene: TRBJ2-1
CDR3 DNA: TGTGCCAGCTCACCACCAGCGGGTAACAATGAGCAGTTCTTC
CDR3 protein: CASSPPAGNNEQFF

D gene: .
V gene: TRBV7-9
clone size: medium-sized
CDR3 length: 13
J gene: TRBJ2-3
CDR3 DNA: TGTGCCAGCAGCCGGGCAGGGGCAGATACGCAGTATTTT
CDR3 protein: CASSRAGADTQYF

D gene: .
V gene: TRBV19
clone size: .
CDR3 length: 16
J gene: TRBJ1-5
CDR3 DNA: TGTGCCAGTAGTATAGGGATTCAGGGAAACAATCAGCCCCAGCATTTT
CDR3 protein: CASSIGIQGNNQPQHF

D gene: TRBD1
V gene: TRBV6-5
clone size: .
CDR3 length: 14
J gene: TRBJ1-1
CDR3 DNA: TGTGCCAGCAGTTGGGGACAGGCAAACACTGAAGCTTTCTTT
CDR3 protein: CASSWGQANTEAFF

D gene: .
V gene: TRBV7-6
clone size: .
CDR3 length: 15
J gene: TRBJ1-3
CDR3 DNA: TGTGCCAGCAGCTTACAGGCCCCCTCTGGAAACACCATATATTTT
CDR3 protein: CASSLQAPSGNTIYF

D gene: .
V gene: TRBV28
clone size: .
CDR3 length: 12
J gene: TRBJ1-2
CDR3 DNA: TGTGCCAGCAGTTCACAGCTTTATGGCTACACCTTC
CDR3 protein: CASSSQLYGYTF

D gene: TRBD1
V gene: TRBV7-3
clone size: once
CDR3 length: 14
J gene: TRBJ2-2
CDR3 DNA: TGTGCCAGCAGCTGGACAGGGAACACCGGGGAGCTGTTTTTT
CDR3 protein: CASSWTGNTGELFF

D gene: .
V gene: TRBV5-4
clone size: .
CDR3 length: 15
J gene: TRBJ1-1
CDR3 DNA: TGTGCCAGCAGCGCGGACTCATTGTCTGGCGCTGAAGCTTTCTTT
CDR3 protein: CASSADSLSGAEAFF

D gene: .
V gene: TRBV6-5
clone size: .
CDR3 length: 15
J gene: TRBJ1-4
CDR3 DNA: TGTGCCAGCAGTTACTCGTGGAGCTCCAATGAAAAACTGTTTTTT
CDR3 protein: CASSYSWSSNEKLFF

D gene: TRBD1
V gene: TRBV18
clone size: .
CDR3 length: 15
J gene: TRBJ1-5
CDR3 DNA: TGTGCCAGCTCACCGGGACAGGGGACGACTCAGCCCCAGCATTTT
CDR3 protein: CASSPGQGTTQPQHF

D gene: TRBD1
V gene: TRBV25-1
clone size: .
CDR3 length: 14
J gene: TRBJ1-4
CDR3 DNA: TGTGCCAGCGGGGGGACAGGGGGTCTTGAAAAACTGTTTTTT
CDR3 protein: CASGGTGGLEKLFF

D gene: .
V gene: TRBV21-1
clone size: .
CDR3 length: 18
J gene: TRBJ1-5
CDR3 DNA: TGTGCCAGCAGCACCCATCCCGGGACAGGCGACGTCAATCAGCCCCAGCATTTT
CDR3 protein: CASSTHPGTGDVNQPQHF

D gene: .
V gene: TRBV5-6
clone size: .
CDR3 length: 13
J gene: TRBJ1-1
CDR3 DNA: TGTGCCAGCAGCTTGGCAGATATGGCTGAAGCTTTCTTT
CDR3 protein: CASSLADMAEAFF

D gene: TRBD2
V gene: TRBV7-7
clone size: .
CDR3 length: 15
J gene: TRBJ2-1
CDR3 DNA: TGTGCCAGCAGCCCTGGGACTAGCGGTGGAAATGAGCAGTTCTTC
CDR3 protein: CASSPGTSGGNEQFF

D gene: TRBD1
V gene: TRBV2
clone size: .
CDR3 length: 16
J gene: TRBJ1-6
CDR3 DNA: TGTGCCAGCAGAGTGGACAGGAGCTCCTATAATTCACCCCTCCACTTT
CDR3 protein: CASRVDRSSYNSPLHF

D gene: .
V gene: TRBV5-4
clone size: few
CDR3 length: 15
J gene: TRBJ2-7
CDR3 DNA: TGTGCCAGCAGCTTGTGGGCCGGGAAGGGATACGAGCAGTACTTC
CDR3 protein: CASSLWAGKGYEQYF

D gene: .
V gene: TRBV12-3/TRBV12-4
clone size: .
CDR3 length: 13
J gene: TRBJ2-7
CDR3 DNA: TGTGCCAGCAGTTTAATCAGGTCAGGGGAGCAGTACTTC
CDR3 protein: CASSLIRSGEQYF

D gene: .
V gene: TRBV27
clone size: .
CDR3 length: 13
J gene: TRBJ1-3
CDR3 DNA: TGTGCCAGCAGTTTATTGAGAGGAAACACCATATATTTT
CDR3 protein: CASSLLRGNTIYF

D gene: .
V gene: TRBV10-3
clone size: .
CDR3 length: 14
J gene: TRBJ1-1
CDR3 DNA: TGTGCCATCGGCACACAGGGATTGAGCACTGAAGCTTTCTTT
CDR3 protein: CAIGTQGLSTEAFF

D gene: .
V gene: TRBV4-2
clone size: .
CDR3 length: 18
J gene: TRBJ1-4
CDR3 DNA: TGTGCCAGCAGCCAAGAACTGGTGACGGCAGGGGCTAATGAAAAACTGTTTTTT
CDR3 protein: CASSQELVTAGANEKLFF

D gene: .
V gene: TRBV15
clone size: .
CDR3 length: 16
J gene: TRBJ2-5
CDR3 DNA: TGTGCCACCAGCGAGGGAAAAGGCGGGGGCGTAAAGACCCAGTACTTC
CDR3 protein: CATSEGKGGGVKTQYF

D gene: .
V gene: TRBV27
clone size: .
CDR3 length: 17
J gene: TRBJ2-6
CDR3 DNA: TGTGCCAGCAGTTTCCGACGGGATCTAGGAGGGGCCAACGTCCTGACTTTC
CDR3 protein: CASSFRRDLGGANVLTF

D gene: TRBD1
V gene: TRBV19
clone size: .
CDR3 length: 16
J gene: TRBJ2-2
CDR3 DNA: TGTGCCAGTACCGCGGGGACAGGGACCCTTACCGGGGAGCTGTTTTTT
CDR3 protein: CASTAGTGTLTGELFF